The 18 T cell receptor beta chains presented below share a single source sample, sequenced in a study of beta chain features in type 1 diabetes. All of the isolated RNA was reverse transcribed, so expressed TCRB transcripts were sequenced. Repertoires were generated with immunoSEQ multiplex PCR, while TCRdb's copy carries only in-frame clones and drops some. The data show under 250,000 clones, with less than 15% seen just once and approximately 0.024% held by the top ten. Sample: naive CD4+ T cells from blood. These receptors were collected from a woman in her 40s in good health.

The sample holds a few counts of this clone. The chain recombines TRBV25-1 with TRBJ1-2, with 8 bases aligning to TRBD1. The CDR3 covers 14 residues. The junction had 11 bases not matched to a gene; V was cut back by 8 bases and J by 6 bases. The germline CDR1 and CDR2 sequences are MGHDK and SYGVNS. In DNA, the CDR3 is TGTGCCAGCTACTCTGACAGGGGCCGACATGGCTACACCTTC. Amino acid sequence: CASYSDRGRHGYTF.

This clone was counted only a few times. The gene calls are TRBV7-2 and TRBJ2-5, with TRBD2 identical over 9 bases. The tail of the sequence fits TRBJ2-7 better, so the J call may be wrong. The CDR3 extends over 19 amino acids. CDR1 and CDR2 (germline): SGHTA, FQGNSA. The CDR3 coding sequence is TGTGCCAGCAGCTTAGTGGCTAGCGGGGAGGGTGCTGGTTGGTACGAGCAGTACTTC. It is translated as CASSLVASGEGAGWYEQYF.

This clone was seen more than once but under ten times. This chain links TRBV7-9 with TRBJ1-2, with 7 nucleotides matching TRBD1. The CDR3 contains 14 residues. Per the germline V gene, CDR1 is SEHNR and CDR2 is FQNEAQ (reference sequence). The V gene end was trimmed by 5 bases and the J gene end by 2 bases; junction bases not matched to a gene: 5. The CDR3 spells CASSPGQTNYGYTF. The CDR3 DNA reads TGTGCCAGCAGCCCGGGACAGACAAACTATGGCTACACCTTC.

The table lists this clone with a few counts. The chain recombines TRBV6-5 with TRBJ1-2; 10 nucleotides agree with TRBD1. The CDR3 has 15 residues. Trimming removed 6 bases from V and 4 bases from J; junction bases left unmatched: 8. CDR1 MNHEY and CDR2 SVGAGI come from the germline V gene. In DNA, the CDR3 is TGTGCCAGCAGACATCCGGGACAGGGGTCCTATGGCTACACCTTC. Translation: CASRHPGQGSYGYTF.

The V gene is TRBV9, the J gene TRBJ2-7; 10 bases fit TRBD1. The CDR3 extends over 13 amino acids. J lost 7 bases, V lost 4 bases, and 5 bases had no gene match. From germline, CDR1 is SGDLS and CDR2 YYNGEE. CDR3 coding DNA: TGTGCCAGCAGCCGACAGGGGGCGGGTGAGCAGTACTTC. Protein product: CASSRQGAGEQYF.

The J gene is TRBJ2-5, the V gene TRBV6-5; no clear D gene. Germline lookup yields CDR1 MNHEY and CDR2 SVGAGI. Trimming took 9 bases from V and 11 from J, leaving 7 bases between them. The CDR3 totals 8 residues. In DNA form, the CDR3 reads TGTGCCAGGTTGGAGCAGTACTTC. It is translated as CARLEQYF.

The chain links TRBV18 to TRBJ2-3, with D unresolved. The CDR3 runs to 13 residues. CDR1 and CDR2 from the germline V gene are KGHSH and LQKENI. V was clipped by 3 bases and J by 6 bases, with 10 bases between them. The CDR3 DNA reads TGTGCCAGCTCACCGTATGTATCTGATACGCAGTATTTT. This translates into CASSPYVSDTQYF.

In its sample, this clone was seen a few times. This sequence joins TRBV7-9 and TRBJ1-6, with a possible D match to TRBD1 (5 bases). V lost 8 bases, J lost 7 bases, and 15 bases lay in between. There are 14 residues in the CDR3. Germline CDR1 reads SEHNR; CDR2 reads FQNEAQ (reference sequence). As DNA, the CDR3 is TGTGCCAGCTCCCTCCCCGGGGGGAATTCACCCCTCCACTTT. It is translated as CASSLPGGNSPLHF.

The chain is built from TRBV7-2 and TRBJ2-7, with 9 bases lining up with TRBD1. The CDR3 extends over 17 amino acids. Germline V lookup: CDR1 SGHTA, CDR2 FQGNSA. V gave up 5 bases and J gave up 0 bases; unmatched junction bases: 11. The CDR3 coding sequence is TGTGCCAGCAGCCTAGGAGGGACAGGGAGGGGCTCCTACGAGCAGTACTTC. This sequence encodes CASSLGGTGRGSYEQYF.

The chain combines TRBV2 with TRBJ1-4; perhaps TRBD1 as D (5 bases). Between the trimmed V and J ends, which lost 10 bases and 0 bases, there was a span of 12 bases. Germline-derived CDR1 and CDR2 are SNHLY and FYNNEI. The CDR3 extends over 14 amino acids. The CDR3 DNA sequence: TGTGCCACCTCAAAGACAGCAACTAATGAAAAACTGTTTTTT. Its translation is CATSKTATNEKLFF.

The rearrangement links TRBV19 to TRBJ1-4; D is possibly TRBD1 (5 bases). Germline loops: CDR1 LNHDA, CDR2 SQIVND (reference sequence). The CDR3 totals 12 residues. V was shortened by 3 bases and J by 7 bases, with 6 bases between the two germline ends. DNA for the CDR3: TGTGCCAGTAGTATCAGGGCTGAAAAACTGTTTTTT. It translates to CASSIRAEKLFF.

This clone has only a few counts. The V and J genes are TRBV18 and TRBJ1-6; TRBD1 matches 9 bases. J gave up 10 bases and V 6 bases, and 7 bases lay outside the gene matches. Germline V gene lookup returns CDR1 KGHSH and CDR2 LQKENI. This CDR3 has 14 amino acids. CDR3 residues: CASSQGQGESPLHF. For the CDR3, the DNA is TGTGCCAGCTCCCAGGGACAGGGCGAATCACCCCTCCACTTT.

CDR3 protein: CASSPYTPLGGPGTEAFF. For the CDR3, the DNA is TGTGCCAGCAGTCCGTATACCCCCTTAGGCGGGCCGGGGACTGAAGCTTTCTTT. The chain couples TRBV27 to TRBJ1-1; D not certain. CDR1 and CDR2 (germline): MNHEY, SMNVEV (reference sequence). Between the trimmed V and J ends, which lost 5 bases and 5 bases, there was a span of 27 bases. The CDR3 spans 18 residues.

The CDR3, as DNA: TGTGCCAGCGGACTGGACAGGGGAGGCCAGCCCCAGCATTTT. Amino acids: CASGLDRGGQPQHF. The rearrangement uses TRBV6-1 and TRBJ1-5; TRBD1 matches 9 bases. Germline CDR1 reads MNHNS; CDR2 reads SASEGT. The CDR3 length is 14 residues. Trimming cost V 8 bases and J 7 bases; bases outside gene matches: 9.

This clone was seen a few times. The chain joins TRBV6-5 to TRBJ1-5; D perhaps matches TRBD1 (6 bases). The CDR3 has 15 amino acids. Looked up from germline, CDR1 is MNHEY and CDR2 is SVGAGI. The V end lost 2 bases, the J end lost 9 bases, and 17 bases lay between the germline ends. The CDR3 sequence is CASSYGSQGNSPQHF. The DNA for the CDR3 is TGTGCCAGCAGTTACGGTTCGCAGGGGAACTCGCCCCAGCATTTT.

Concerning this clone itself: The same CDR3 also results from other DNA sequences found in this sample. V is TRBV9 and J is TRBJ2-3; 7 nucleotides align to TRBD2. The germline gives CDR1 SGDLS, CDR2 YYNGEE. Germline trimming cut 0 bases from V and 1 base from J; bases unmatched to any gene: 2. The length of the CDR3 is 15 residues. DNA of the CDR3: TGTGCCAGCAGCGTAGGGGCGGGGGGCACAGATACGCAGTATTTT. Translating gives CASSVGAGGTDTQYF.

This clone occurred a few times. This chain connects TRBV5-5 to TRBJ1-2; 7 positions agree with TRBD1. The J segment lost 4 bases and the V segment lost 7 bases, leaving 7 bases of the junction unmatched. The CDR3 length is 13 residues. Germline V lookup: CDR1 SGHKS, CDR2 YYEKEE (reference sequence). Here the CDR3 DNA reads TGTGCCAGCCTCGACAGGGCGACCTATGGCTACACCTTC. Translated: CASLDRATYGYTF.

This rearrangement joins TRBV6-5 to TRBJ1-2; possible D gene TRBD1, 5 bases. Germline V gene data show CDR1 as MNHEY and CDR2 as SVGAGI. Between the trimmed V and J ends, which lost 6 bases and 5 bases, there was a span of 13 bases. The CDR3 extends over 13 amino acids. CDR3: CASRRDLNYGYTF. CDR3 sequence (DNA): TGTGCCAGCAGACGGGACTTAAATTATGGCTACACCTTC.